This paragraph covers one TCR beta chain sequence. The sample comes from a study of blood T cell repertoires in COVID-19. Looking at the study overall: T cells, B-cell-depleted T cells, or PBMCs provided the cDNA or gDNA that served as material.

Original data processing: Counts of nucleated cells, estimated from reference gene primer amplification, were obtained. Assay used: immunoSEQ multiplex PCR; TCRdb lists only in-frame clones, some missing. V, J and clone size were drawn from that table, and D and trimming were deduced from the DNA. The table includes 110,000 or so clones, approximately 85% detected once. The source material was peripheral blood. This TCR came from a human donor in a cohort sampled during active COVID-19.

CDR3: CASSQEERQGPSNEKLFF. In DNA form, the CDR3 reads TGTGCCAGCAGCCAAGAGGAAAGACAGGGGCCATCTAATGAAAAACTGTTTTTT. V gene TRBV4-2 combines with J gene TRBJ1-4; 8 bases fit TRBD1. Germline loops: CDR1 LGHNA, CDR2 YNFKEQ. This CDR3 has 18 residues. The V gene end was trimmed by 0 bases and the J gene end by 3 bases; junction bases not matched to a gene: 9.